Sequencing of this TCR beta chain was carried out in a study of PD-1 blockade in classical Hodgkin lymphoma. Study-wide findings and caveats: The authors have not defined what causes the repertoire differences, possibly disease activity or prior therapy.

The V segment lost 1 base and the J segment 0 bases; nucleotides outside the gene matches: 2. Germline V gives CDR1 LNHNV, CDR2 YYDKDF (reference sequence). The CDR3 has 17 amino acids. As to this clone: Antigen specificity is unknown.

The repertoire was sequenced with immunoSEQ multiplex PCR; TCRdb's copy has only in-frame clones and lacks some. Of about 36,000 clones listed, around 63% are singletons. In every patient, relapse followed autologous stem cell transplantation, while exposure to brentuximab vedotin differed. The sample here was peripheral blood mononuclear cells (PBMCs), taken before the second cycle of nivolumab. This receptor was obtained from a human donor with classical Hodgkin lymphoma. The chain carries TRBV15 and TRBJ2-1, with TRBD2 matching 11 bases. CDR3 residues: CATSRGTSGSSYNEQFF. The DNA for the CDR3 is TGTGCCACCAGCAGAGGTACTAGCGGGAGCTCCTACAATGAGCAGTTCTTC.